This T cell receptor (beta chain) was captured by sequencing in a study of neoadjuvant anti-PD-1 for oral cavity cancer. Looking at the study overall: Around day 43, patients without progression received a fourth nivolumab dose before surgery.

Using immunoSEQ multiplex PCR, the repertoire was profiled, and TCRdb retains in-frame clones only, with some absent. The sample holds around 35,000 clones, 35% to 40% seen once. This CDR3 has 18 amino acids. After removal of 5 bases from V and 0 bases from J, the junction contained 10 bases not matched to a gene. The germline V gene has CDR1 SEHNR and CDR2 FQNEAQ (reference sequence). Time point indicated: after neoadjuvant nivolumab, at surgical resection. Specimen: tumor tissue, collected after nivolumab (anti-PD-1) treatment. J is TRBJ2-6 and V is TRBV7-9, with 7 bases matching TRBD1. The origin of this receptor is a person aged 35 to 85 with oral cavity squamous cell carcinoma. The CDR3 DNA reads TGTGCCAGCAGCCAAAGACAGGGATCAAACTCTGGGGCCAACGTCCTGACTTTC. Its translation is CASSQRQGSNSGANVLTF.